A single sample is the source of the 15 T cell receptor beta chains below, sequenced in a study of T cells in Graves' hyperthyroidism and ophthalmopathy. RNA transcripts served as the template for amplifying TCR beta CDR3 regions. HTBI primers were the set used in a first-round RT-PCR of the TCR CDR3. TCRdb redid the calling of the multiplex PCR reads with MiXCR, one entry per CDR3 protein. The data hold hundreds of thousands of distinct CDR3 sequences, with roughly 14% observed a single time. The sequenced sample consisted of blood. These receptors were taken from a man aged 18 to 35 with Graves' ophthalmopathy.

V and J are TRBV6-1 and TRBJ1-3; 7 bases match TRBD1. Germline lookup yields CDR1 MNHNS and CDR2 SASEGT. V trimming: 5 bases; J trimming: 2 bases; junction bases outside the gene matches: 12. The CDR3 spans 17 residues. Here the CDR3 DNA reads TGTGCCAGCAGTCCCCTGGGACAGCAACCCCCTGGAAACACCATATATTTT. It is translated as CASSPLGQQPPGNTIYF.

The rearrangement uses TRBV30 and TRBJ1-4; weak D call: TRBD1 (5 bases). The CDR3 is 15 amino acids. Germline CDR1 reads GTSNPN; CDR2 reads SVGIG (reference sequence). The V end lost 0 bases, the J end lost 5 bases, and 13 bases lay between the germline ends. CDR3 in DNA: TGTGCCTGGAGTGTACGGTGGGGGATGAATGAAAAACTGTTTTTT. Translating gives CAWSVRWGMNEKLFF. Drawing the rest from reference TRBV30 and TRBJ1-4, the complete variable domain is SQTIHQWPATLVQPVGSPLSLECTVEGTSNPNLYWYRQAAGRGLQLLFYSVGIGQISSEVPQNLSASRPQDRQFILSSKKLLLSDSGFYLCAWSVRWGMNEKLFFGSGTQLSVL.

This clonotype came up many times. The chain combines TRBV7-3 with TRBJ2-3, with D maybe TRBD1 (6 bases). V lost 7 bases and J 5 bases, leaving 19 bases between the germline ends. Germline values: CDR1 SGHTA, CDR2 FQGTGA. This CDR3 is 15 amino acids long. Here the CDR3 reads CASNPTGSQLDTQYF. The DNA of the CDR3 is TGTGCCAGCAACCCCACAGGGTCTCAGTTAGATACGCAGTATTTT.

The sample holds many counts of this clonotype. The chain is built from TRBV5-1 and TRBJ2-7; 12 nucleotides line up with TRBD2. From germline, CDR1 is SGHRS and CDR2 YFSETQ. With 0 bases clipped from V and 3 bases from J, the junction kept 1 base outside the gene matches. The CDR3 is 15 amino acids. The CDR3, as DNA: TGCGCCAGCAGCTTGGGACTAGCGGGAGTCTACGAGCAGTACTTC. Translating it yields CASSLGLAGVYEQYF. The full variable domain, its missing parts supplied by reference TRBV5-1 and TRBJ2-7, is KAGVTQTPRYLIKTRGQQVTLSCSPISGHRSVSWYQQTPGQGLQFLFEYFSETQRNKGNFPGRFSGRQFSNSRSEMNVSTLELGDSALYLCASSLGLAGVYEQYFGPGTRLTVT.

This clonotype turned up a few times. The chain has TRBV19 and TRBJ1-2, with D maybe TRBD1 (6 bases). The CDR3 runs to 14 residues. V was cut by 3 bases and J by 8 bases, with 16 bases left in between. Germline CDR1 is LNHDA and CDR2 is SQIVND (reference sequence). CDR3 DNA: TGTGCCAGTAGTATCACCGGGGACATTGGAGGCTACACCTTC. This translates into CASSITGDIGGYTF.

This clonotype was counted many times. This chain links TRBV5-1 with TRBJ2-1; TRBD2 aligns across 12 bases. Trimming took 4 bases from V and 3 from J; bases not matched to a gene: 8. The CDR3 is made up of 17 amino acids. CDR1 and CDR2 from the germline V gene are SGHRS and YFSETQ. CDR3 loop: CASSHGLAGTYYNEQFF. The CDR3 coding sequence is TGCGCCAGCAGCCACGGACTAGCGGGAACCTACTACAATGAGCAGTTCTTC.

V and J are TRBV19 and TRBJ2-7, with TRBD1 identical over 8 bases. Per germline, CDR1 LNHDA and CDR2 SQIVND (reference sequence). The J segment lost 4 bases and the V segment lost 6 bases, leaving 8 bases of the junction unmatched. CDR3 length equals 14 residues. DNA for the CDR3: TGTGCCAGTAGGCGGACAGGGACGGGGTACGAGCAGTACTTC. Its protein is CASRRTGTGYEQYF. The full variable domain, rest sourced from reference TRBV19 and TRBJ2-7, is DGGITQSPKYLFRKEGQNVTLSCEQNLNHDAMYWYRQDPGQGLRLIYYSQIVNDFQKGDIAEGYSVSREKKESFPLTVTSAQKNPTAFYLCASRRTGTGYEQYFGPGTRLTVT.

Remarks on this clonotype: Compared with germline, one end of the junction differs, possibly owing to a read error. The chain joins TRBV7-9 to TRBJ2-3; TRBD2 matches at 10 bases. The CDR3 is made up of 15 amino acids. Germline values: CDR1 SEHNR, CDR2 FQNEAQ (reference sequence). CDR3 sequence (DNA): TGTGCCAGCAGCTTAAAGCGGGGGGGCACCGATACGCAGTATTTT. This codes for CASSLKRGGTDTQYF.

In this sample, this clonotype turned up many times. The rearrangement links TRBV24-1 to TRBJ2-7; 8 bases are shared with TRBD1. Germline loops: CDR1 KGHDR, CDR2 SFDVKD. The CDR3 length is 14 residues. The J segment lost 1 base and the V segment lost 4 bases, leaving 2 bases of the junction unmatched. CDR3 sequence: CATSDRTGSYEQYF. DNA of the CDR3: TGTGCCACCAGTGACCGGACAGGGTCCTACGAGCAGTACTTC.

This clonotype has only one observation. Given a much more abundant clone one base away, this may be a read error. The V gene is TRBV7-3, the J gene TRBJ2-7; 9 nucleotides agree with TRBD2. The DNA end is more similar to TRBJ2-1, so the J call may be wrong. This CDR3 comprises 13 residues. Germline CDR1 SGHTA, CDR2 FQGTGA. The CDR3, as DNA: TGTGCCAGCAGCCATACTAGCGGGTACGAGCAGTTCTTC. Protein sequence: CASSHTSGYEQFF.

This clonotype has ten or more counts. The CDR3 loop is CASSSPGQGSYEQYF. DNA for the CDR3: TGTGCCAGCAGTTCTCCGGGACAGGGCTCCTACGAGCAGTACTTC. This chain joins TRBV13 and TRBJ2-7; the match to TRBD1 covers 9 bases. The trim removed 6 bases at V and 0 bases at J, leaving 6 bases unmatched. CDR1 PRHDT and CDR2 FYEKMQ come from the germline V gene (reference sequence). The CDR3 sequence is 15 residues long. Drawing the rest from reference TRBV13 and TRBJ2-7, the complete variable domain is AAGVIQSPRHLIKEKRETATLKCYPIPRHDTVYWYQQGPGQDPQFLISFYEKMQSDKGSIPDRFSAQQFSDYHSELNMSSLELGDSALYFCASSSPGQGSYEQYFGPGTRLTVT.

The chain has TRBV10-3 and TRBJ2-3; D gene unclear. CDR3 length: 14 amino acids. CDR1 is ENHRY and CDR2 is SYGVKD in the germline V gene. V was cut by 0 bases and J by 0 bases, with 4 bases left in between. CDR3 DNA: TGTGCCATCAGTGAGTCTTACAGCACAGATACGCAGTATTTT. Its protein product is CAISESYSTDTQYF.

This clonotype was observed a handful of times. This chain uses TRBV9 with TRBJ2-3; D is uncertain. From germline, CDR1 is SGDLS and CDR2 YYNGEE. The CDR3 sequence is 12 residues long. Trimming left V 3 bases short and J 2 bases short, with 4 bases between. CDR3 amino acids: CASSADTDTQYF. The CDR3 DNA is TGTGCCAGCAGCGCCGACACAGATACGCAGTATTTT.

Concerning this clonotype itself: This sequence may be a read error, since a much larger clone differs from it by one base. The CDR3 DNA reads as TGTGCCACCAGCGGGGGGCCTAATCAGCCCCAGCATTTT. Amino acids: CATSGGPNQPQHF. The gene calls are TRBV15 and TRBJ1-5; D perhaps matches TRBD1 (6 bases). Germline CDR1 and CDR2: LNHNV and YYDKDF (reference sequence). The germline V and J ends were trimmed by 5 bases and 4 bases, with 9 bases remaining between them. The CDR3 contains 13 residues.

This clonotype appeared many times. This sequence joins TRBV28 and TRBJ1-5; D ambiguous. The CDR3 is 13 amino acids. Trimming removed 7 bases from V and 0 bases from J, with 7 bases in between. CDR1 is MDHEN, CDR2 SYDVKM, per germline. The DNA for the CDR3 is TGTGCCAGCAAAAGCGATAGCAATCAGCCCCAGCATTTT. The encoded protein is CASKSDSNQPQHF. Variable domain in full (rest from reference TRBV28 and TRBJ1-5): DVKVTQSSRYLVKRTGEKVFLECVQDMDHENMFWYRQDPGLGLRLIYFSYDVKMKEKGDIPEGYSVSREKKERFSLILESASTNQTSMYLCASKSDSNQPQHFGDGTRLSIL.